This paragraph reports one T cell receptor beta chain. The antigen is unknown. This entry is derived from a study of T cell responses to AZD1222 COVID-19 vaccine. Study context: It was second doses at about 4 or about 12 weeks that were pooled.

This table comes from immunoSEQ multiplex PCR, and its TCRdb copy is limited to in-frame clones, with some not included. Of 84,000 or so clones in the sample, approximately 86% were seen once. General study results and limits: Increases in Spike-specific TCR breadth and depth were seen after two AZD1222 doses. Seropositive AZD1222 recipients at baseline numbered only five to seven. White British donors predominated, females outnumbered males, and clonal diversity was possibly underestimated.

Germline CDR1 reads MDHEN; CDR2 reads SYDVKM. There are 13 residues in the CDR3. Deletions cut 4 bases from V and 2 bases from J, with 8 bases between. This specimen was peripheral blood, taken on day 0 of AZD1222 vaccination. The TCR comes from an adult in good health. This sequence joins TRBV28 and TRBJ1-2; a weak D match, TRBD1 (5 bases). Written as DNA, the CDR3 is TGTGCCAGCAGTTCCCCAGGGAACTATGGCTACACCTTC. This translates into CASSSPGNYGYTF.